The entry that follows covers one T cell receptor (beta chain) sequence. Its specificity is unknown. The source of the sample is a study of persistence of HIV-infected CD4 T cells. Anti-CD3/anti-CD28 beads served as a nonspecific positive control stimulus. CD4+ T cells upregulating both CD40 ligand and CD69 were sorted as responding cells. PBMCs were depleted of CD8+ T cells before stimulation. Anti-CD28/CD49d costimulation, CD40-blocking antibody and enfuvirtide were given to CD8-depleted PBMCs for roughly 19 hours. Sequencing used immunoSEQ version 4 in survey mode. TCRdb's table, derived via immunoSEQ multiplex PCR, lists solely in-frame clones and lacks some. The repertoire holds about 51,000 clones, around 90% seen once, with more than 2.5% in the top ten. The germline V gene has CDR1 SGHTS and CDR2 YDEGEE. The CDR3 sequence is 15 residues long. Deletions cut 4 bases from V and 2 bases from J, with 15 bases between.

The chain is built from TRBV5-8 and TRBJ2-5; D may correspond to TRBD1 or TRBD2 (6 bases each). Sequenced here: CD4+ T cells sorted from PBMCs after approximately 19-hour stimulation, sampled from a patient who received antiretroviral therapy. This TCR derives from an adult woman with HIV who was CMV-seropositive. The CDR3 region is CASSPGGLRQETQYF. CDR3 sequence (DNA): TGTGCCAGCAGCCCCGGGGGCCTCCGTCAAGAGACCCAGTACTTC.